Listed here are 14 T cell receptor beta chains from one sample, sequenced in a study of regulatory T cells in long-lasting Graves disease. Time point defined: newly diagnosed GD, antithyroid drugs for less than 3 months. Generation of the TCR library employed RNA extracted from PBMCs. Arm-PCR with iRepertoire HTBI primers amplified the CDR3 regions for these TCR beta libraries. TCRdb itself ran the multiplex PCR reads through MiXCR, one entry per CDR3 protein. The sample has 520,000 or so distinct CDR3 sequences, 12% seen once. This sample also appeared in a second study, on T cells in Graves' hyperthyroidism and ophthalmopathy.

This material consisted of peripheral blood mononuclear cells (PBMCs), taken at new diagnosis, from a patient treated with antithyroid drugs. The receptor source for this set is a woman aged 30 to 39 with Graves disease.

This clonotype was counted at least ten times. The CDR3 is CASHRDTATNEKLFF. The CDR3 DNA reads TGTGCCAGCCACCGGGACACCGCAACTAATGAAAAACTGTTTTTT. The rearrangement uses TRBV2 and TRBJ1-4; D possibly corresponds to TRBD1 (6 bases). Germline V CDR1 and CDR2: SNHLY, FYNNEI. The CDR3 consists of 15 residues. With 8 bases removed from V and 0 bases from J, the gap between germline ends came to 13 bases.

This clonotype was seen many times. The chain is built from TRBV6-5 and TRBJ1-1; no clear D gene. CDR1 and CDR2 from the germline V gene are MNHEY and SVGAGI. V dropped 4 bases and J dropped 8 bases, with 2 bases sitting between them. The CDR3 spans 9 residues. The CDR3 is CASSWEAFF. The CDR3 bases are TGTGCCAGCAGTTGGGAAGCTTTCTTT.

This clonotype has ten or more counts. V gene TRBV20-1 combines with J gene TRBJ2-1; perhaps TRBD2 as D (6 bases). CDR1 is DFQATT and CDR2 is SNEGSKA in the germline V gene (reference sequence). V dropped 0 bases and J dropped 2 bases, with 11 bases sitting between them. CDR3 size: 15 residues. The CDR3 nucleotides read TGCAGTGCTAGAGATTCGGGCGGGACCTACAATGAGCAGTTCTTC. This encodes CSARDSGGTYNEQFF.

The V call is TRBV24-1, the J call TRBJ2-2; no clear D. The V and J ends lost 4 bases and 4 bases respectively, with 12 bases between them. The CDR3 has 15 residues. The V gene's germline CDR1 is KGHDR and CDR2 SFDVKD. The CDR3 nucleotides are TGTGCCACCAGTGACCCCGGTGTAGGCACCGGGGAGCTGTTTTTT. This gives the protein CATSDPGVGTGELFF.

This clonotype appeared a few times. CDR3 sequence (DNA): TGTGCCACCAACGACAGTGAAGCTTTCTTT. As protein: CATNDSEAFF. The V call is TRBV24-1, the J call TRBJ1-1; D may be TRBD1 (5 bases). V shed 8 bases and J shed 7 bases, with 7 bases lying between them. CDR1 KGHDR and CDR2 SFDVKD come from the germline V gene. This CDR3 spans 10 amino acids.

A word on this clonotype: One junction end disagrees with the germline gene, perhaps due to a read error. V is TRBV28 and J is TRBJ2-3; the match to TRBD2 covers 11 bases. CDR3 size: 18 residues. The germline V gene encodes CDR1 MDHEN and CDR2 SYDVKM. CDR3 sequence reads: CASGLTLAGALSTDTQYF. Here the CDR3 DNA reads TGTGCCAGCGGTTTGACACTAGCGGGAGCCCTTAGCACAGATACGCAGTATTTT.

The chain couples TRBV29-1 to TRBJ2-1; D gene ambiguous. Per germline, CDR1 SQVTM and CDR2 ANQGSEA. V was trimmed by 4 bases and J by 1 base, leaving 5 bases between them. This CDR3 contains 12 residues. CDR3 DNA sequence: TGCAGCGTTGGCCGATCCTACAATGAGCAGTTCTTC. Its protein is CSVGRSYNEQFF.

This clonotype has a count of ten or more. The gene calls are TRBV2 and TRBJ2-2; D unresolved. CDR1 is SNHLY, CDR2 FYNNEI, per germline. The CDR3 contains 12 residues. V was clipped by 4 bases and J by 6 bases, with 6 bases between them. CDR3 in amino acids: CASSGFAGELFF. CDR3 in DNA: TGTGCCAGCAGTGGATTCGCCGGGGAGCTGTTTTTT.

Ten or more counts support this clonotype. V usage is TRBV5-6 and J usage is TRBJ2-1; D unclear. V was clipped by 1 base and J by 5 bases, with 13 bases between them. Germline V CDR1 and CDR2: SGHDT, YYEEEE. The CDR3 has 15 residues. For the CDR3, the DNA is TGTGCCAGCAGCTTGAAGTCGCGTAGACACAATGAGCAGTTCTTC. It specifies CASSLKSRRHNEQFF.

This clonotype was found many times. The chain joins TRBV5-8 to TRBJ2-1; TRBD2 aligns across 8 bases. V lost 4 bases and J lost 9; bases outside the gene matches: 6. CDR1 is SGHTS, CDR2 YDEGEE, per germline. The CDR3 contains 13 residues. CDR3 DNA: TGTGCCAGCAGCCCCGGGGGGGCGGGTGAGCAGTTCTTC. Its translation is CASSPGGAGEQFF.

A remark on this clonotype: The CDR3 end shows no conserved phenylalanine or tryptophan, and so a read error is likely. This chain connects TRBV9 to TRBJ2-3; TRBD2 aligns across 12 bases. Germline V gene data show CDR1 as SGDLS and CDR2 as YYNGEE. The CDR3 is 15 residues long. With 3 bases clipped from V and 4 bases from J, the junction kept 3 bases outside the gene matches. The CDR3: CASSALAGGADTQYL. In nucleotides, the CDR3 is TGTGCCAGCAGCGCGCTAGCGGGAGGGGCAGATACGCAGTATCTT.

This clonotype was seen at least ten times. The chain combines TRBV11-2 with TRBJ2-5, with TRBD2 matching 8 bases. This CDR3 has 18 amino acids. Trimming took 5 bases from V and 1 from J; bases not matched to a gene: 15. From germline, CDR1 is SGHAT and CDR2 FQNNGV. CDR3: CASSATRAGGAIQETQYF. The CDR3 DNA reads TGTGCCAGCAGCGCGACCCGTGCGGGAGGAGCAATCCAAGAGACCCAGTACTTC.

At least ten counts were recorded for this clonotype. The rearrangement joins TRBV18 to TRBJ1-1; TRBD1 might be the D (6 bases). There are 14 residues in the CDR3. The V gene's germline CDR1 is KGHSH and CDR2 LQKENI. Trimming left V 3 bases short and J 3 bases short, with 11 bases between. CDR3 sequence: CASSPTGRDTEAFF. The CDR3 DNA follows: TGTGCCAGCTCACCGACAGGACGGGACACTGAAGCTTTCTTT. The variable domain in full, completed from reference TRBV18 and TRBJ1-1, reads NAGVMQNPRHLVRRRGQEARLRCSPMKGHSHVYWYRQLPEEGLKFMVYLQKENIIDESGMPKERFSAEFPKEGPSILRIQQVVRGDSAAYFCASSPTGRDTEAFFGQGTRLTVV.

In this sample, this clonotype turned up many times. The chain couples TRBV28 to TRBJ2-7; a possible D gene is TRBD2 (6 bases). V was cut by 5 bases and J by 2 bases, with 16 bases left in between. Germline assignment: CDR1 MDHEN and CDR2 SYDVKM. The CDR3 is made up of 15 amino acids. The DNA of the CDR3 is TGTGCCAGCAGTACACCAGCGGGCCCAACCTACGAGCAGTACTTC. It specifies CASSTPAGPTYEQYF. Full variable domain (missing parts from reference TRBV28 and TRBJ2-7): DVKVTQSSRYLVKRTGEKVFLECVQDMDHENMFWYRQDPGLGLRLIYFSYDVKMKEKGDIPEGYSVSREKKERFSLILESASTNQTSMYLCASSTPAGPTYEQYFGPGTRLTVT.